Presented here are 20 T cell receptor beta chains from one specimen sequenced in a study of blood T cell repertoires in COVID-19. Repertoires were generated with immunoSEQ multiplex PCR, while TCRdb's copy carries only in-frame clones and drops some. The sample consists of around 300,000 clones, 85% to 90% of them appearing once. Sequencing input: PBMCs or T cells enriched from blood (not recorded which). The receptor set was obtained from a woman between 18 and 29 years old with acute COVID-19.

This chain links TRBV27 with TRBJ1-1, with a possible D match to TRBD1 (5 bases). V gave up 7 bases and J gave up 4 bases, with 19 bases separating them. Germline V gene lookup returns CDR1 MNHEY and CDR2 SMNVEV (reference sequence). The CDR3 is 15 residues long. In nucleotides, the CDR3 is TGTGCCAGCACCCCCGGCGGTGCGGGGGGCACTGAAGCTTTCTTT. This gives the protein CASTPGGAGGTEAFF.

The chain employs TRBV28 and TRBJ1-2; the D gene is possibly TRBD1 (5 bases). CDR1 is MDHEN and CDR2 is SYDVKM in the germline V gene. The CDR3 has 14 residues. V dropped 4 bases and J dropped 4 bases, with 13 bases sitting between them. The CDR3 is CASSSPGGRYGYTF. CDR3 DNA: TGTGCCAGCAGTTCCCCCGGGGGACGCTATGGCTACACCTTC.

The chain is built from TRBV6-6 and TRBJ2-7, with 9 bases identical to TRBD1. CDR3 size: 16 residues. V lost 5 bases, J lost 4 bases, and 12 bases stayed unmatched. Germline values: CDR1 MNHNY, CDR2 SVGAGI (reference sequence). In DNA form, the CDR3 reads TGTGCCAGCAGTCGAGAACCGGGACAGGGTGGATACGAGCAGTACTTC. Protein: CASSREPGQGGYEQYF.

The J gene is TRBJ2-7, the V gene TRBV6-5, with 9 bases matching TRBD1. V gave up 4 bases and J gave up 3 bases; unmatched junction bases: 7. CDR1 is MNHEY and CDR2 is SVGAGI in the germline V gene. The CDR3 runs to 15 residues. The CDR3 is CASSSWSGQGYEQYF. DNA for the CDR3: TGTGCCAGCAGTTCCTGGTCGGGACAGGGCTACGAGCAGTACTTC.

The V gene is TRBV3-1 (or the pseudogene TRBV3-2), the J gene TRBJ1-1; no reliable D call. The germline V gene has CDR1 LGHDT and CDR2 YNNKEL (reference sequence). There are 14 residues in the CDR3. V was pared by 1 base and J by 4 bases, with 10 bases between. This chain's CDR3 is CASSQVWEGTEAFF. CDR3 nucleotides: TGTGCCAGCAGCCAAGTTTGGGAGGGCACTGAAGCTTTCTTT.

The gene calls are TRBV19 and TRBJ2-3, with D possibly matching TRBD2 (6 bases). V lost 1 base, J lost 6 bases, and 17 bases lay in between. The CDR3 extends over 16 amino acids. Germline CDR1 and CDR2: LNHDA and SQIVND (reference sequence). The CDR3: CASSIGRGRGGDTQYF. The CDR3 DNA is TGTGCCAGTAGTATAGGTCGAGGGCGAGGAGGGGATACGCAGTATTTT.

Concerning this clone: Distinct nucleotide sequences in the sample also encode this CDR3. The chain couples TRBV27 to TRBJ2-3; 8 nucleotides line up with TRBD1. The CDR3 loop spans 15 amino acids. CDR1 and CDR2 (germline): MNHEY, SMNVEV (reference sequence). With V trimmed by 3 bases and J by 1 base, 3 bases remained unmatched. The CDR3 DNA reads TGTGCCAGCAGTTTCATGACAGGGGGCACAGATACGCAGTATTTT. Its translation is CASSFMTGGTDTQYF.

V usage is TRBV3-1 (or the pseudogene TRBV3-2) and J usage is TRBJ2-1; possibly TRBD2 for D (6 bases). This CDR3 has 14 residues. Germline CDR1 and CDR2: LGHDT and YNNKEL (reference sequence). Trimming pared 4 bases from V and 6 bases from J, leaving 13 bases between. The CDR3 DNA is TGTGCCAGCAGCCCGACTAGAGTGGGCAATGAGCAGTTCTTC. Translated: CASSPTRVGNEQFF.

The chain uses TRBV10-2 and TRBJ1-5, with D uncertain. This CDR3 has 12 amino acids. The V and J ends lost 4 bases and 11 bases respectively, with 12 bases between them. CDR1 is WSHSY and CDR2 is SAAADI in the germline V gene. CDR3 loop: CASSGRSQAQHF. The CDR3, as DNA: TGCGCCAGCAGTGGACGTTCCCAGGCCCAGCATTTT.

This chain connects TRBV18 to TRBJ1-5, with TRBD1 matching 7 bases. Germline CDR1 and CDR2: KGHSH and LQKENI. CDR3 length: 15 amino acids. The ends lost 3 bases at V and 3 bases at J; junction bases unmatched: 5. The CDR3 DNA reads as TGTGCCAGCTCACCCGACAGGGATGTCAATCAGCCCCAGCATTTT. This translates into CASSPDRDVNQPQHF.

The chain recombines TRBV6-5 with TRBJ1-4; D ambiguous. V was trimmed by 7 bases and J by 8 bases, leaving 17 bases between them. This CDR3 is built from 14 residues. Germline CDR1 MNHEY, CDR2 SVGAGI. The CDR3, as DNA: TGTGCCAGCATCAAACGTCGACGGGAGGAAAAACTGTTTTTT. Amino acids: CASIKRRREEKLFF.

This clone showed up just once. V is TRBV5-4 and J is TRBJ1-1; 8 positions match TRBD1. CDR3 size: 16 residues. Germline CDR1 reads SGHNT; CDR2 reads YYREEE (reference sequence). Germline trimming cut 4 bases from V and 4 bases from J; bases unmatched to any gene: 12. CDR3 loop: CASSNWGRTGSTEAFF. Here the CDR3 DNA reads TGTGCCAGCAGCAATTGGGGCAGGACAGGGTCCACTGAAGCTTTCTTT.

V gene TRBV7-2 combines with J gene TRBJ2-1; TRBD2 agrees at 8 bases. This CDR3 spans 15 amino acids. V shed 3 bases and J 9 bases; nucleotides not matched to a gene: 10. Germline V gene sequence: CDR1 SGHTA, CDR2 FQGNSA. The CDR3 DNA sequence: TGTGCCAGCAGCTTGGCGGGGAGTGCGGGGGGTGAGCAGTTCTTC. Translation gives CASSLAGSAGGEQFF.

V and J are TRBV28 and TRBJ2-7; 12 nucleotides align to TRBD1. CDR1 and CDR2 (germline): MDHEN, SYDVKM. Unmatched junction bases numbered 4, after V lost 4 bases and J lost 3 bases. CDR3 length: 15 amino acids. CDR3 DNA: TGTGCCAGCAGTTCCCGGGACAGGGGGCACTACGAGCAGTACTTC. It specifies CASSSRDRGHYEQYF.

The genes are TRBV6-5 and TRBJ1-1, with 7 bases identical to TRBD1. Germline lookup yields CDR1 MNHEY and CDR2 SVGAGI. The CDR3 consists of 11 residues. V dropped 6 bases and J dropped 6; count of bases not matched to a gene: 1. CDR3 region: CASSGQAEAFF. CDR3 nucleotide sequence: TGTGCCAGCAGCGGACAGGCTGAAGCTTTCTTT.

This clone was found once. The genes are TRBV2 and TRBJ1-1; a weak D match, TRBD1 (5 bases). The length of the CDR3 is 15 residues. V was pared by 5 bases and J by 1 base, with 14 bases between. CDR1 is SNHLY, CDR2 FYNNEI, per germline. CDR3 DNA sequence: TGTGCCAGCAGTACCCAGGGTGTAGGGAACACTGAAGCTTTCTTT. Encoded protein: CASSTQGVGNTEAFF. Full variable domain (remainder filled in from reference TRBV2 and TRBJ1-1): EPEVTQTPSHQVTQMGQEVILRCVPISNHLYFYWYRQILGQKVEFLVSFYNNEISEKSEIFDDQFSVERPDGSNFTLKIRSTKLEDSAMYFCASSTQGVGNTEAFFGQGTRLTVV.

CDR3 coding DNA: TGTGCCTGGAGTCCCTTAACAGGGGATTTGTCACCCCTCCACTTT. The encoded protein is CAWSPLTGDLSPLHF. The chain links TRBV30 to TRBJ1-6, with TRBD1 matching over 7 bases. The CDR3 is made up of 15 amino acids. In germline, CDR1 is GTSNPN, CDR2 SVGIG (reference sequence). V dropped 2 bases and J dropped 10; count of bases not matched to a gene: 11.

CDR3 loop: CAISSLRDKGHGDEKLFF. The CDR3 DNA reads as TGTGCCATCAGCTCATTACGGGACAAAGGGCACGGGGATGAAAAACTGTTTTTT. The V call is TRBV10-3, the J call TRBJ1-4; tentative D call: TRBD1 (6 bases). Deletions cut 6 bases from V and 6 bases from J, with 26 bases between. Germline lookup yields CDR1 ENHRY and CDR2 SYGVKD. This CDR3 contains 18 residues.

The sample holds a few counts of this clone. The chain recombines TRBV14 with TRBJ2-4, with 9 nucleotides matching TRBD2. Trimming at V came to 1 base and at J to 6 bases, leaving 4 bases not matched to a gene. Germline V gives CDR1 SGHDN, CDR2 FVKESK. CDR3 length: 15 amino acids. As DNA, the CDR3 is TGTGCCAGCAGCCAAGGTTTAGCGGGGGTAAACATTCAGTACTTC. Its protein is CASSQGLAGVNIQYF.

The CDR3 DNA reads as TGTGCCAGCAGTGAAAAGGGGGCAGGTGACTACAATGAGCAGTTCTTC. The encoded protein is CASSEKGAGDYNEQFF. V is TRBV2 and J is TRBJ2-1; 7 nucleotides agree with TRBD1. Trimming cost V 2 bases and J 3 bases; bases outside gene matches: 7. The CDR3 has 16 residues. The germline CDR1 and CDR2 sequences are SNHLY and FYNNEI.